Detailed here is one T cell receptor (beta chain). This clone was seen once. Its antigen remains undetermined. Base-call qualities are not available, and no considerably larger clone is one nucleotide away. This sample is drawn from a study of blood T cell repertoires in COVID-19 (dated by TCRdb to 2019 to 2021). In terms of the full investigation: The collaborator samples originated in the United States, Italy and Spain and spanned the acute and convalescent phases of COVID-19. The material from the prospective study consisted of cDNA or gDNA derived from T cells, B-cell-depleted T cells, or PBMCs. The dataset comprised deeply sampled blood TCRbeta repertoires from subjects exposed to, actively infected with, or recovered from COVID-19. The repertoires were made available in a free public database intended to serve as a resource for research on the immune response to SARS-CoV-2. Samples were obtained from the ongoing ImmuneRACE study (first 160 participants) and from 1,254 subjects provided by 6 global collaborators. Sample metadata almost always included a de-identified subject ID, COVID-19 status, age in years and sex. Where HLA class I and class II types were available, the types were taken from metadata supplied by the sample provider, not from assay-based typing. Paper-wide results and their limitations: The amount of clinical and demographic metadata varied by source and participant and was provided uncurated.

Unmatched junction bases come to 3, with V trimmed by 5 bases and J by 4 bases. The CDR3 starts with the cysteine, ends with the phenylalanine, and has 13 residues. Only the CDR3 region is kept as DNA, spanning 39 bases read in frame from base 1. TCRbeta CDR3 regions were amplified from genomic DNA by means of the immunoSEQ Assay, a bias-controlled multiplex PCR. Concerning the study's data processing: Nucleated cell counts per sample were estimated from amplification of reference gene primers within the assay. Sequence reads were collapsed and filtered to measure the absolute abundance of every unique TCRbeta CDR3 rearrangement. For each sample, productive Simpson clonality was calculated as the square root of Simpson's diversity index over productive rearrangements. TCRdb holds this immuneACCESS table with in-frame rearrangements only. Some clones are missing; in checked studies, unresolved V genes explain under half, and the rest has no known cause. That table supplies the V and J calls and clone size; D and trimming were determined from the DNA. The sample profile shows 110,000 or so clones; roughly nine tenths of them were found once. Of the sample, about 8% is held by the ten largest clones.

A second Seattle source provided samples from volunteer blood donors who had recovered from COVID-19. Collaborating institutions collected whole blood in K2EDTA tubes following their own protocols. For TCRbeta analysis, collaborator samples were shipped as frozen whole blood, as isolated PBMCs, or as DNA extracted from either sample type. The material sequenced was peripheral blood. This sequence originates from a man between 65 and 85 years old who had recovered from COVID-19. The chain is made from TRBV12-3 or TRBV12-4 and TRBJ1-2; 8 central bases correspond to TRBD1. The CDR3 sequence is CASSPGQGYGYTF. The nucleotide sequence reads as follows: TGTGCCAGCAGTCCCGGACAGGGCTATGGCTACACCTTC.